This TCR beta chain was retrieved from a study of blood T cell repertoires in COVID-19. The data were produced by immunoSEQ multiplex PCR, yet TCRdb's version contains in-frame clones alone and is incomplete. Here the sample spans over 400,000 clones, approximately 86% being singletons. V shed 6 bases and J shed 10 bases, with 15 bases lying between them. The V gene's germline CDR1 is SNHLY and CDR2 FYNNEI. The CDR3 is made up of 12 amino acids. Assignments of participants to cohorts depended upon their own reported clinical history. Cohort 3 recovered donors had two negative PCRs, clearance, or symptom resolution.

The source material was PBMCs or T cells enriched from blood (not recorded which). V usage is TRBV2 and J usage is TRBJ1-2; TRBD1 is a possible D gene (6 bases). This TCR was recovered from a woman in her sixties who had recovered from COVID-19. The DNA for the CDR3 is TGTGCCAGCAGGGAGGACAGACGAGACTACACCTTC. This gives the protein CASREDRRDYTF.